A selection of T cell receptor beta chains follows, all from one sample in a study of vaccination and CD4 T cells after COVID-19. Using its own MiXCR run on the PCR reads, TCRdb lists one record per CDR3 protein. The sample contains approximately 7,300 distinct CDR3 sequences, approximately 44% of which appear only once. No antigen has been assigned to these receptors. The sample was CD4+ T cells from blood, cultured in vitro. The receptor source for this set is a human donor in good health. Both conserved end residues are part of each CDR3. D genes are given only for firm matches. A row's size may be missing; if present it is once, few, many or a size class.

cdr3_aa: CASSPTQGRQTSGRAIEQFF
cdr3_nt: TGTGCCAGCAGCCCCACGCAAGGTAGGCAAACTAGCGGGAGGGCAATTGAGCAGTTCTTC
clone_size: few
j_call: TRBJ2-1
v_call: TRBV7-9
d_call: TRBD2
cdr3_length: 20

cdr3_aa: CASSPAGGQGRQPQHF
cdr3_nt: TGTGCCAGCAGTCCCGCCGGGGGACAGGGAAGACAGCCCCAGCATTTT
clone_size: few
j_call: TRBJ1-5
v_call: TRBV12-3/TRBV12-4
d_call: TRBD1
cdr3_length: 16

cdr3_aa: CASSLVGTGGEKLFF
cdr3_nt: TGTGCCAGCAGCTTAGTCGGCACAGGGGGTGAAAAACTGTTTTTT
clone_size: few
j_call: TRBJ1-4
v_call: TRBV7-2
d_call: TRBD1
cdr3_length: 15

cdr3_aa: CSAHTETDAEQYF
cdr3_nt: TGCAGCGCTCATACGGAGACGGACGCCGAGCAGTACTTC
clone_size: NA
j_call: TRBJ2-7
v_call: TRBV29-1
d_call: NA
cdr3_length: 13

cdr3_aa: CASSTGLGTDTQYF
cdr3_nt: TGTGCCAGCAGTACAGGGTTGGGGACAGATACGCAGTATTTT
clone_size: NA
j_call: TRBJ2-3
v_call: TRBV6-1
d_call: NA
cdr3_length: 14

cdr3_aa: CASRTHSAPYEQYF
cdr3_nt: TGTGCCAGCAGAACCCACAGCGCGCCCTACGAGCAGTACTTC
clone_size: NA
j_call: TRBJ2-7
v_call: TRBV6-1
d_call: NA
cdr3_length: 14

cdr3_aa: CASSQGQGAYNEQFF
cdr3_nt: TGTGCCAGCAGTCAAGGACAGGGGGCATACAATGAGCAGTTCTTC
clone_size: NA
j_call: TRBJ2-1
v_call: TRBV12-3/TRBV12-4
d_call: TRBD1
cdr3_length: 15

cdr3_aa: CASSQDPGGHSPLHF
cdr3_nt: TGTGCCAGCAGCCAAGATCCAGGGGGCCATTCACCCCTCCACTTT
clone_size: NA
j_call: TRBJ1-6
v_call: TRBV14
d_call: TRBD1
cdr3_length: 15

cdr3_aa: CASSLTGPRGQETQYF
cdr3_nt: TGTGCCAGCAGCTTAACGGGCCCCAGGGGGCAAGAGACCCAGTACTTC
clone_size: NA
j_call: TRBJ2-5
v_call: TRBV7-9
d_call: TRBD1
cdr3_length: 16

cdr3_aa: CSATDGYNEQFF
cdr3_nt: TGCAGTGCTACGGACGGGTACAATGAGCAGTTCTTC
clone_size: NA
j_call: TRBJ2-1
v_call: TRBV20-1
d_call: NA
cdr3_length: 12

cdr3_aa: CAWSLHRTSGNTGELFF
cdr3_nt: TGTGCCTGGAGTCTCCACCGGACTAGCGGGAACACCGGGGAGCTGTTTTTT
clone_size: once
j_call: TRBJ2-2
v_call: TRBV30
d_call: TRBD2
cdr3_length: 17

cdr3_aa: CASSPGGNGEKLFF
cdr3_nt: TGTGCCAGCAGCCCGGGGGGGAATGGTGAAAAACTGTTTTTT
clone_size: NA
j_call: TRBJ1-4
v_call: TRBV11-3
d_call: NA
cdr3_length: 14

cdr3_aa: CASSAREGGRYEQYF
cdr3_nt: TGTGCCAGCAGCGCCAGAGAGGGGGGCCGATACGAGCAGTACTTC
clone_size: NA
j_call: TRBJ2-7
v_call: TRBV7-8
d_call: NA
cdr3_length: 15

cdr3_aa: CASSPTGGSTEAFF
cdr3_nt: TGTGCCAGCAGCCCAACAGGGGGTAGCACTGAAGCTTTCTTT
clone_size: NA
j_call: TRBJ1-1
v_call: TRBV7-2
d_call: TRBD1
cdr3_length: 14

cdr3_aa: CASRDGISPLHF
cdr3_nt: TGTGCCAGCCGGGATGGCATCTCACCCCTCCACTTT
clone_size: NA
j_call: TRBJ1-6
v_call: TRBV6-1
d_call: NA
cdr3_length: 12

cdr3_aa: CASSPPNAPGPGELFF
cdr3_nt: TGTGCCAGCTCACCACCGAACGCGCCAGGTCCCGGGGAGCTGTTTTTT
clone_size: NA
j_call: TRBJ2-2
v_call: TRBV18
d_call: NA
cdr3_length: 16

cdr3_aa: CASSDPSRDRGQTGELFF
cdr3_nt: TGTGCCAGCAGTGACCCATCCAGGGACAGGGGGCAGACCGGGGAGCTGTTTTTT
clone_size: few
j_call: TRBJ2-2
v_call: TRBV27
d_call: TRBD1
cdr3_length: 18

cdr3_aa: CASSLGRLGGEQYF
cdr3_nt: TGTGCCAGCAGCTTAGGACGGCTGGGGGGCGAGCAGTACTTC
clone_size: NA
j_call: TRBJ2-7
v_call: TRBV7-9
d_call: NA
cdr3_length: 14

cdr3_aa: CASRSDRGSSWNSPLHF
cdr3_nt: TGTGCCAGCAGATCCGACAGGGGCTCGTCTTGGAATTCACCCCTCCACTTT
clone_size: few
j_call: TRBJ1-6
v_call: TRBV6-1
d_call: TRBD1
cdr3_length: 17

cdr3_aa: CASSFPSGFNNEQFF
cdr3_nt: TGTGCCAGCAGTTTTCCGTCGGGCTTTAACAATGAGCAGTTCTTC
clone_size: few
j_call: TRBJ2-1
v_call: TRBV12-3/TRBV12-4
d_call: NA
cdr3_length: 15

cdr3_aa: CASSPILGEAFF
cdr3_nt: TGTGCCAGCAGTCCCATATTAGGTGAAGCTTTCTTT
clone_size: few
j_call: TRBJ1-1
v_call: TRBV6-1
d_call: NA
cdr3_length: 12

cdr3_aa: CASSGGAREKLFF
cdr3_nt: TGTGCCAGTAGCGGGGGGGCGCGTGAAAAACTGTTTTTT
clone_size: NA
j_call: TRBJ1-4
v_call: TRBV19
d_call: NA
cdr3_length: 13

cdr3_aa: CASSFRGPGTKAFF
cdr3_nt: TGTGCCAGCAGCTTTCGGGGGCCGGGCACTAAAGCTTTCTTT
clone_size: NA
j_call: TRBJ1-1
v_call: TRBV7-9
d_call: NA
cdr3_length: 14

cdr3_aa: CSAAPRGQGILYNEQFF
cdr3_nt: TGCAGTGCTGCCCCTCGGGGACAGGGCATACTATACAATGAGCAGTTCTTC
clone_size: NA
j_call: TRBJ2-1
v_call: TRBV20-1
d_call: TRBD1
cdr3_length: 17

cdr3_aa: CASSTGGFGGRTEAFF
cdr3_nt: TGTGCCAGCAGTACAGGGGGCTTCGGGGGTCGGACTGAAGCTTTCTTT
clone_size: NA
j_call: TRBJ1-1
v_call: TRBV28
d_call: TRBD1
cdr3_length: 16

cdr3_aa: CASSLPRGIQETQYF
cdr3_nt: TGTGCCAGCAGTTTACCCCGGGGAATCCAAGAGACCCAGTACTTC
clone_size: few
j_call: TRBJ2-5
v_call: TRBV6-5
d_call: NA
cdr3_length: 15

cdr3_aa: CASTQPQGFWGYTF
cdr3_nt: TGTGCCAGCACCCAACCACAGGGATTCTGGGGCTACACCTTC
clone_size: few
j_call: TRBJ1-2
v_call: TRBV6-1
d_call: NA
cdr3_length: 14

cdr3_aa: CASREAGTGALYGYTF
cdr3_nt: TGTGCCAGCAGGGAAGCCGGGACAGGGGCCCTCTATGGCTACACCTTC
clone_size: few
j_call: TRBJ1-2
v_call: TRBV6-2/TRBV6-3
d_call: TRBD1
cdr3_length: 16

cdr3_aa: CASSRVGGLDTEAFF
cdr3_nt: TGCGCCAGCAGCCGAGTAGGGGGGTTGGACACTGAAGCTTTCTTT
clone_size: NA
j_call: TRBJ1-1
v_call: TRBV5-1
d_call: NA
cdr3_length: 15

cdr3_aa: CSDPYRSATNEQFF
cdr3_nt: TGCAGTGACCCCTATCGGTCAGCTACTAATGAGCAGTTCTTC
clone_size: NA
j_call: TRBJ2-1
v_call: TRBV20-1
d_call: NA
cdr3_length: 14

cdr3_aa: CASSLETMRPQHF
cdr3_nt: TGTGCCAGTAGCCTCGAGACGATGCGGCCCCAGCATTTT
clone_size: NA
j_call: TRBJ1-5
v_call: TRBV19
d_call: NA
cdr3_length: 13

cdr3_aa: CASSLRGAQGYTF
cdr3_nt: TGTGCCAGCAGCTTACGGGGAGCCCAAGGCTACACCTTC
clone_size: NA
j_call: TRBJ1-2
v_call: TRBV7-6
d_call: NA
cdr3_length: 13

cdr3_aa: CASSFGAMNTEAFF
cdr3_nt: TGTGCCAGCAGCTTTGGGGCTATGAACACTGAAGCTTTCTTT
clone_size: NA
j_call: TRBJ1-1
v_call: TRBV7-8
d_call: NA
cdr3_length: 14

cdr3_aa: CASSDSSGAQPQHF
cdr3_nt: TGTGCCAGCAGTGACTCCTCAGGGGCACAGCCCCAGCATTTT
clone_size: NA
j_call: TRBJ1-5
v_call: TRBV6-1
d_call: NA
cdr3_length: 14